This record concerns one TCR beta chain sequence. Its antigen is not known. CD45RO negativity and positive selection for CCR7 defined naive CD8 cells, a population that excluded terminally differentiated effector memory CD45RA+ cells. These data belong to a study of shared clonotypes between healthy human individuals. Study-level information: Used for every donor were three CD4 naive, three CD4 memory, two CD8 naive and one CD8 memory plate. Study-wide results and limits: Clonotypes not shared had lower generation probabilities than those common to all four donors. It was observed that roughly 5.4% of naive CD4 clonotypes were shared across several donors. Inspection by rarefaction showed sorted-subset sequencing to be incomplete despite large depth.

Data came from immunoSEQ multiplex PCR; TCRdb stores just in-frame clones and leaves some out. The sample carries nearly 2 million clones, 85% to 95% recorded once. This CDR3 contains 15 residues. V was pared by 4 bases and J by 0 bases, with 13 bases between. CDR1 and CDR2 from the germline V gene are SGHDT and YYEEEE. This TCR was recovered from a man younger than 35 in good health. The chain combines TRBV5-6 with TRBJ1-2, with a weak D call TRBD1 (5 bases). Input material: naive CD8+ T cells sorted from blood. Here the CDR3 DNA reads TGTGCCAGCAGCCTAGGACAACTAGCTAACTATGGCTACACCTTC. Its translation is CASSLGQLANYGYTF.